This TCR beta chain was captured by sequencing in a study of blood T cells in healthy people across ages. Study-wide findings and caveats: It was held that diversity estimates obtained from one million T cells represented underestimates. Older age went with lower TCR beta diversity per million T cells, in a roughly linear way.

A second PCR of 7 to 11 cycles used a sample-barcoded 5' primer and a J-beta primer mix. The template-switch adaptor, which had 12 random nucleotides, put a tag on each cDNA molecule. MiXCR was run by TCRdb on the 5' RACE reads, yielding one entry per CDR3 protein. The sample holds roughly 1,800,000 distinct CDR3 sequences; roughly 50% are singletons and the top ten take less than 2.5%. About this clonotype: Its target is not known.

Germline CDR1 LGHNA, CDR2 YNFKEQ. After removal of 4 bases from V and 6 bases from J, the junction contained 14 bases not matched to a gene. The CDR3 runs 17 residues. The specimen was blood. This clonotype originated in a middle-aged woman in good health. The rearrangement joins TRBV4-2 to TRBJ2-1, with 8 bases identical to TRBD2. Here the CDR3 reads CASSPVTPRTSTNEQFF. The CDR3 coding sequence is TGTGCCAGCAGCCCAGTTACGCCTCGGACTAGCACCAATGAGCAGTTCTTC.